Below, 21 T cell receptor beta chains from the same sample are listed, as sequenced in a study of T cell responses to AZD1222 COVID-19 vaccine. Profiling relied on immunoSEQ multiplex PCR, and the TCRdb table lists in-frame clones only, not all of them. The table records 150,000 to 200,000 clones, approximately 93% of them present only once. The sample was peripheral blood, taken on day 0 of AZD1222 vaccination. The receptors derive from an adult in good health.

The V call is TRBV7-9, the J call TRBJ1-5, with TRBD1 matching 7 bases. The CDR3 runs to 15 residues. Trimming took 5 bases from V and 3 from J; bases not matched to a gene: 7. From germline, CDR1 is SEHNR and CDR2 FQNEAQ (reference sequence). The CDR3 sequence is CASSQDRVNNQPQHF. The CDR3, as DNA: TGTGCCAGCAGCCAAGACAGGGTTAACAATCAGCCCCAGCATTTT.

This clone is a singleton in its sample. The gene calls are TRBV21-1 and TRBJ1-6; TRBD1, the D gene given by the table, was not confirmed from the DNA. TRBV21-1 is reported as a pseudogene. The CDR3 loop spans 14 amino acids. Here the CDR3 reads CASRPGQAGSPLHF. The CDR3 coding sequence is TGTGCCAGCAGGCCCGGACAGGCCGGGTCACCCCTCCACTTT.

In this sample, this clone turned up once. CDR3 residues: CASSLAIGQGTVPLHF. DNA for the CDR3: TGTGCCAGCAGCTTAGCGATAGGACAGGGTACCGTCCCCCTCCACTTT. This chain joins TRBV7-2 and TRBJ1-6; the match to TRBD1 covers 8 bases. The V segment lost 0 bases and the J segment 13 bases; nucleotides outside the gene matches: 11. Germline-derived CDR1 and CDR2 are SGHTA and FQGNSA. This CDR3 region has 16 residues.

The chain combines TRBV9 with TRBJ2-5; D not resolved. The V gene lost 1 base and the J gene lost 5 bases, with 15 bases spanning the gap. This CDR3 region has 15 residues. CDR1 is SGDLS and CDR2 is YYNGEE in the germline V gene. The CDR3 DNA follows: TGTGCCAGCAGCGTAAACTTTTTCTTGGGGGAGACCCAGTACTTC. The encoded protein is CASSVNFFLGETQYF.

This chain uses TRBV11-2 with TRBJ1-5; tentatively, D is TRBD1 (5 bases). The length of the CDR3 is 15 residues. V gave up 1 base and J gave up 3 bases, with 10 bases separating them. CDR1 is SGHAT, CDR2 FQNNGV, per germline. The CDR3 protein is CASSLGTHYNQPQHF. The CDR3 DNA is TGTGCCAGCAGCTTAGGGACACACTACAATCAGCCCCAGCATTTT.

This chain connects TRBV15 to TRBJ1-3; no firm D call. The CDR3 loop spans 17 amino acids. Trimming left V 0 bases short and J 0 bases short, with 12 bases between. CDR1 LNHNV and CDR2 YYDKDF come from the germline V gene (reference sequence). The DNA of the CDR3 is TGTGCCACCAGCAGAGATCCCACCCCGGACTCTGGAAACACCATATATTTT. Translation gives CATSRDPTPDSGNTIYF.

The chain combines TRBV4-1 with TRBJ1-6; 8 nucleotides agree with TRBD1. V dropped 0 bases and J dropped 10; count of bases not matched to a gene: 5. This CDR3 contains 15 residues. Germline-derived CDR1 and CDR2 are MGHRA and YSYEKL. In DNA form, the CDR3 reads TGCGCCAGCAGCCAAGATTGGACAGGGAAATCACCCCTCCACTTT. It yields the protein CASSQDWTGKSPLHF.

This clone was counted between two and nine times. This rearrangement joins TRBV2 to TRBJ2-7; 7 bases map to TRBD2. V gave up 7 bases and J gave up 2 bases; unmatched junction bases: 5. The CDR3 is 13 amino acids. CDR1 and CDR2 from the germline V gene are SNHLY and FYNNEI. The CDR3 nucleotides are TGTGCCAGCAACCCGGGGGGAGCCTACGAGCAGTACTTC. Amino acids: CASNPGGAYEQYF.

The gene calls are TRBV5-4 and TRBJ1-1, with D hard to call. V dropped 3 bases and J dropped 3 bases, with 9 bases sitting between them. The germline CDR1 and CDR2 sequences are SGHNT and YYREEE (reference sequence). The length of the CDR3 is 13 residues. The CDR3 coding sequence is TGTGCCAGCAGCTCCTCTTCGGACACTGAAGCTTTCTTT. Its protein is CASSSSSDTEAFF.

The V gene is TRBV6-1, the J gene TRBJ2-3, with D tentatively TRBD2 (5 bases). The CDR3 runs to 15 residues. V lost 1 base, J lost 2 bases, and 10 bases lay in between. CDR1 and CDR2 (germline): MNHNS, SASEGT. The chain's CDR3 is CASSEGGQNTDTQYF. CDR3 DNA sequence: TGTGCCAGCAGTGAAGGAGGGCAGAACACAGATACGCAGTATTTT.

The chain joins TRBV5-6 to TRBJ2-2; D remains unclear. CDR1 is SGHDT, CDR2 YYEEEE, per germline. V lost 4 bases, J lost 8 bases, and 6 bases lay in between. The CDR3 spans 11 residues. CDR3 sequence (DNA): TGTGCCAGCAGCCTGGAGGGGGAGCTGTTTTTT. Protein: CASSLEGELFF.

The chain is built from TRBV2 and TRBJ1-4, with no clear D. V was clipped by 6 bases and J by 0 bases, with 8 bases between them. CDR1 is SNHLY, CDR2 FYNNEI, per germline. The CDR3 consists of 14 residues. The CDR3, as DNA: TGTGCCAGCAGCACGACAACAACTAATGAAAAACTGTTTTTT. Its protein is CASSTTTTNEKLFF.

This chain joins TRBV3-1 (or the pseudogene TRBV3-2) and TRBJ2-5; TRBD1 or TRBD2 may be the D gene (5 bases each). Per germline, CDR1 LGHDT and CDR2 YNNKEL (reference sequence). The CDR3 totals 14 residues. Trimming cost V 0 bases and J 5 bases, with 10 bases left between them. The CDR3, as DNA: TGTGCCAGCAGCCAAGAGACTGGGACGGAGACCCAGTACTTC. Amino acid sequence: CASSQETGTETQYF.

This clone was counted once. The V and J genes are TRBV10-1 and TRBJ2-3; D unresolved. V was shortened by 0 bases and J by 6 bases, with 13 bases between the two germline ends. Germline CDR1 WNHNN, CDR2 SYGVQD (reference sequence). The CDR3 sequence is 15 residues long. The CDR3 protein is CASSESGRGSDTQYF. The CDR3 DNA sequence: TGCGCCAGCAGTGAGTCAGGTCGAGGATCCGATACGCAGTATTTT.

The J gene is TRBJ2-5, the V gene TRBV18, with D possibly called TRBD1 or TRBD2 (5 bases each). The CDR3 sequence is 14 residues long. Trimming stripped 3 bases from V and 5 bases from J, with 13 bases between. Looked up from germline, CDR1 is KGHSH and CDR2 is LQKENI. In nucleotides, the CDR3 is TGTGCCAGCTCACCGGGTCCGGGGCTGGAGACCCAGTACTTC. The encoded protein is CASSPGPGLETQYF.

The chain employs TRBV10-3 and TRBJ1-6; D is ambiguous. V gave up 10 bases and J gave up 7 bases, with 14 bases separating them. Germline loops: CDR1 ENHRY, CDR2 SYGVKD. This CDR3 region has 13 residues. DNA of the CDR3: TGTGCCAGCGGAGAATCACAGAATTCACCCCTCCACTTT. It encodes CASGESQNSPLHF.

The chain joins TRBV11-3 to TRBJ2-1; 7 bases match TRBD2. This CDR3 contains 16 residues. With 2 bases clipped from V and 1 base from J, the junction kept 5 bases outside the gene matches. CDR1 is SGHNT, CDR2 YENEEA, per germline. The CDR3 loop is CASSLQAGISYNEQFF. Written as DNA, the CDR3 is TGTGCCAGCAGCTTACAAGCGGGGATATCCTACAATGAGCAGTTCTTC. Based on the CDR3 plus reference TRBV11-3 and TRBJ2-1, the full variable domain is EAGVVQSPRYKIIEKKQPVAFWCNPISGHNTLYWYLQNLGQGPELLIRYENEEAVDDSQLPKDRFSAERLKGVDSTLKIQPAELGDSAVYLCASSLQAGISYNEQFFGPGTRLTVL.

The V and J genes are TRBV12-3 or TRBV12-4 and TRBJ1-1; D is uncertain. The CDR3 spans 12 residues. V was pared by 10 bases and J by 7 bases, with 16 bases between. The CDR3 is CATLLNTREAFF. DNA of the CDR3: TGTGCCACCCTCCTCAACACTCGTGAAGCTTTCTTT.

The rearrangement uses TRBV30 and TRBJ1-4, with TRBD1 matching over 8 bases. With V trimmed by 4 bases and J by 8 bases, 3 bases remained unmatched. This CDR3 has 12 residues. In germline, CDR1 is GTSNPN, CDR2 SVGIG (reference sequence). The CDR3 sequence is CAWTGGGEKLFF. CDR3 bases: TGTGCCTGGACAGGGGGCGGAGAAAAACTGTTTTTT.

The chain uses TRBV5-1 and TRBJ2-3; 12 bases map to TRBD2. With 7 bases clipped from V and 3 bases from J, the junction kept 12 bases outside the gene matches. CDR1 is SGHRS and CDR2 is YFSETQ in the germline V gene. The CDR3 consists of 17 residues. In nucleotides, the CDR3 is TGCGCCAGCGGAGAGGCTAGCGGGGGGGCTTGGACAGATACGCAGTATTTT. This encodes CASGEASGGAWTDTQYF. The full variable domain, in which reference TRBV5-1 and TRBJ2-3 provide the parts outside the CDR3, is KAGVTQTPRYLIKTRGQQVTLSCSPISGHRSVSWYQQTPGQGLQFLFEYFSETQRNKGNFPGRFSGRQFSNSRSEMNVSTLELGDSALYLCASGEASGGAWTDTQYFGPGTRLTVL.

J is TRBJ1-6 and V is TRBV11-2; D is uncertain. Trimming pared 4 bases from V and 0 bases from J, leaving 10 bases between. The CDR3 consists of 16 residues. Germline-derived CDR1 and CDR2 are SGHAT and FQNNGV. CDR3 region: CASSSRSVSYNSPLHF. The CDR3 DNA reads as TGTGCCAGCAGCTCCAGATCCGTCTCCTATAATTCACCCCTCCACTTT.